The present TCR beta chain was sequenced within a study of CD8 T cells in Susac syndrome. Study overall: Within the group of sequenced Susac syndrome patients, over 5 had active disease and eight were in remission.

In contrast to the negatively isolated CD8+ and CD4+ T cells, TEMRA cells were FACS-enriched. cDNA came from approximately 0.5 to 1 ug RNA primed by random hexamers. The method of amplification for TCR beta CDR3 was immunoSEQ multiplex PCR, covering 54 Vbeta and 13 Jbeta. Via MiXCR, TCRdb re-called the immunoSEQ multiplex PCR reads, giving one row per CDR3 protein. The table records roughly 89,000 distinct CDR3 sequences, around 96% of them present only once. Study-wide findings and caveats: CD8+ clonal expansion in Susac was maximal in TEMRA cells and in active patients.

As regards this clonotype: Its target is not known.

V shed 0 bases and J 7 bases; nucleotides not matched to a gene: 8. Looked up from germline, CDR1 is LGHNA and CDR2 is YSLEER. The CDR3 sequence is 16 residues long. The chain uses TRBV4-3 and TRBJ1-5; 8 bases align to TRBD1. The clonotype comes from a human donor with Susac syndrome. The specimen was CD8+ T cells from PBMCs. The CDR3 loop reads CASSQDRGTGLQPQHF. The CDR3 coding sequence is TGCGCCAGCAGCCAAGATCGGGGGACAGGACTCCAGCCCCAGCATTTT.